These T cell receptor beta chains were read from a single sample in a study of blood T cell repertoires in COVID-19. Repertoires were generated with immunoSEQ multiplex PCR, while TCRdb's copy carries only in-frame clones and drops some. This table holds approximately 220,000 clones, 83% found once. Source material: peripheral blood. The receptors come from a woman aged 40 to 55 with active or convalescent COVID-19. Both conserved end residues are part of each CDR3. D genes are given only for firm matches. Some rows mark clone size as missing; the rest say once, few, many or name a class of expanded clone.

V gene	clone size	D gene	J gene	CDR3 protein	CDR3 DNA
TRBV2	once	TRBD1	TRBJ1-2	CASRDTTGGYYGYTF	TGTGCCAGCAGAGACACTACAGGGGGCTACTATGGCTACACCTTC
TRBV7-8	-	-	TRBJ2-4	CASSPLVGGDKNIQYF	TGTGCCAGCAGCCCACTAGTAGGGGGTGACAAAAACATTCAGTACTTC
TRBV30	-	TRBD1	TRBJ1-1	CAWSAGGLTEAFF	TGTGCCTGGAGTGCAGGGGGCCTCACTGAAGCTTTCTTT
TRBV28	once	-	TRBJ2-7	CASSLYARGEQYF	TGTGCCAGCAGTTTATATGCCAGAGGGGAGCAGTACTTC
TRBV9	-	-	TRBJ2-1	CASSVPPGPGYNEQFF	TGTGCCAGCAGCGTTCCGCCGGGTCCGGGTTACAATGAGCAGTTCTTC
TRBV7-9	-	-	TRBJ2-5	CASSRSRGSETQYF	TGTGCCAGCAGCCGGTCCCGGGGTTCAGAGACCCAGTACTTC
TRBV18	-	-	TRBJ1-5	CASSPWAADSNQPQHF	TGTGCCAGCTCCCCCTGGGCTGCAGATAGCAATCAGCCCCAGCATTTT
TRBV3-1/TRBV3-2	-	-	TRBJ2-2	CASSRTVSATGELFF	TGTGCCAGCAGCCGTACGGTGTCCGCCACCGGGGAGCTGTTTTTT
TRBV15	-	-	TRBJ1-3	CATSRVRGVVTGNTIYF	TGTGCCACCAGCAGAGTTCGGGGGGTCGTGACTGGAAACACCATATATTTT
TRBV19	-	-	TRBJ1-1	CASSRNRNSNTEAFF	TGTGCCAGTAGTAGAAACAGGAACTCGAACACTGAAGCTTTCTTT
TRBV25-1	-	-	TRBJ1-2	CASSDPRATGSYGYTF	TGTGCCAGCAGTGATCCGCGGGCCACCGGTAGCTATGGCTACACCTTC
TRBV6-5	-	TRBD1	TRBJ1-2	CASSPDRGPYGYTF	TGTGCCAGCAGTCCGGACAGGGGGCCCTATGGCTACACCTTC
TRBV2	-	-	TRBJ2-3	CASSPQSRQADTQYF	TGTGCCAGCAGTCCCCAGTCACGGCAGGCAGATACGCAGTATTTT
TRBV5-4	-	-	TRBJ2-2	CASSSVDTGELFF	TGTGCCAGCAGCTCGGTGGACACCGGGGAGCTGTTTTTT
TRBV24-1	-	TRBD1	TRBJ2-6	CATRQGPGANVLTF	TGTGCCACCCGACAGGGACCTGGGGCCAACGTCCTGACTTTC
TRBV28	-	TRBD2	TRBJ2-1	CASSFGGGVYEQFF	TGTGCCAGCAGTTTCGGCGGGGGGGTCTATGAGCAGTTCTTC
TRBV7-9	-	TRBD2	TRBJ2-3	CASSLPWGSGDRTDTQYF	TGTGCCAGCAGCTTACCGTGGGGTAGCGGGGATCGCACAGATACGCAGTATTTT
TRBV5-1	-	TRBD1	TRBJ2-7	CASSPIGTGGLYEQYF	TGCGCCAGCAGCCCGATCGGGACAGGGGGTCTCTACGAGCAGTACTTC
TRBV13	once	TRBD2	TRBJ2-7	CASSLGLAGRHEQYF	TGTGCCAGCAGCCTAGGACTAGCGGGACGGCACGAGCAGTACTTC
TRBV10-3	-	-	TRBJ1-6	CAIQSLVQNSPLHF	TGTGCCATCCAAAGCCTCGTACAGAATTCACCCCTCCACTTT
TRBV18	-	TRBD1	TRBJ1-1	CASSPGTGGRGEAFF	TGTGCCAGCTCACCGGGGACAGGGGGTCGAGGTGAAGCTTTCTTT
TRBV9	-	-	TRBJ2-5	CASSVAETTGRETQYF	TGTGCCAGCAGCGTAGCCGAAACCACGGGGAGGGAGACCCAGTACTTC
TRBV28	few	-	TRBJ1-2	CASSLEHSYGYTF	TGTGCCAGCAGTTTGGAACACAGCTATGGCTACACCTTC
TRBV6-6	once	-	TRBJ2-4	CASSPTGETKNIQYF	TGTGCCAGCAGCCCGACGGGGGAGACAAAAAACATTCAGTACTTC
TRBV11-3	-	TRBD2	TRBJ2-5	CASSLGIAGGETQYF	TGTGCCAGCAGCCTAGGGATAGCGGGGGGGGAGACCCAGTACTTC
TRBV27	-	TRBD1	TRBJ2-7	CASSLSTGAFYEQYF	TGTGCCAGCAGTTTATCGACAGGGGCCTTCTACGAGCAGTACTTC
TRBV25-1	few	-	TRBJ2-5	CASNLDETQYF	TGTGCCAGCAACCTAGACGAGACCCAGTACTTC
TRBV11-3	-	TRBD1	TRBJ1-2	CASSAGGGTGANYGYTF	TGTGCCAGCAGCGCGGGCGGGGGGACAGGGGCTAACTATGGCTACACCTTC
TRBV19	once	-	TRBJ1-5	CASSKTGGGNQPQHF	TGTGCCAGTAGTAAAACCGGAGGAGGGAATCAGCCCCAGCATTTT
TRBV14	-	TRBD1	TRBJ1-1	CASSQVHGGTGAFNVRLTEAFF	TGTGCCAGCAGCCAGGTCCATGGCGGGACAGGGGCTTTCAATGTTAGACTCACTGAAGCTTTCTTT
TRBV7-6	-	-	TRBJ1-1	CASSRDTATEAFF	TGTGCCAGCAGCCGGGACACGGCGACTGAAGCTTTCTTT
TRBV13	-	-	TRBJ1-1	CASSLAGEGTEAFF	TGTGCCAGCAGCTTGGCAGGGGAAGGCACTGAAGCTTTCTTT
TRBV30	once	-	TRBJ2-2	CAWSIRVFAGELFF	TGTGCCTGGAGTATCCGCGTCTTCGCAGGGGAGCTGTTTTTT
TRBV5-1	-	-	TRBJ2-5	CASSLVLGQNQETQYF	TGCGCCAGCAGCTTGGTTCTAGGTCAGAACCAAGAGACCCAGTACTTC
TRBV29-1	-	-	TRBJ2-7	CSVEWGGNYEQYF	TGCAGCGTTGAATGGGGGGGCAACTACGAGCAGTACTTC
TRBV7-9	-	-	TRBJ1-1	CASSLLRGMNTEAFF	TGTGCCAGCAGCTTATTGCGGGGAATGAACACTGAAGCTTTCTTT
TRBV24-1	-	TRBD2	TRBJ2-7	CATSDLGAGGAGEQYF	TGTGCCACCAGTGATTTGGGGGCGGGAGGGGCCGGCGAGCAGTACTTC
TRBV11-3	-	-	TRBJ2-5	CASSLDDSLRGTQYF	TGTGCCAGCAGCTTAGACGACAGTTTGAGAGGGACCCAGTACTTC
TRBV12-5	-	TRBD2	TRBJ2-2	CASATGTSGGAAVGELFF	TGTGCTAGTGCCACCGGGACTAGCGGGGGGGCGGCTGTCGGGGAGCTGTTTTTT
TRBV27	-	-	TRBJ2-2	CASSLNSGAGELFF	TGTGCCAGCAGTTTAAACTCTGGAGCCGGGGAGCTGTTTTTT
TRBV30	-	-	TRBJ2-3	CAWTRGATDTQYF	TGTGCCTGGACCAGGGGGGCCACAGATACGCAGTATTTT
TRBV19	-	TRBD1	TRBJ1-2	CASSVTGTGGYGYTF	TGTGCCAGTAGTGTTACCGGGACAGGGGGCTACGGCTACACCTTC
TRBV21-1	few	-	TRBJ2-7	CASSKDLLATSGRAYEQYF	TGTGCCAGCAGCAAAGACTTACTCGCTACTAGCGGGAGAGCGTACGAGCAGTACTTC
TRBV6-5	-	-	TRBJ1-3	CASSLPSSGNTIYF	TGTGCCAGCAGCCTCCCGAGCTCTGGAAACACCATATATTTT
TRBV6-2/TRBV6-3	few	TRBD1	TRBJ2-7	CASSPGTGGHYEQYF	TGTGCCAGCAGCCCCGGGACAGGGGGCCACTACGAGCAGTACTTC
TRBV7-3	-	TRBD2	TRBJ2-2	CASSRNSGENTGELFF	TGTGCCAGCAGCCGTAACAGCGGGGAGAACACCGGGGAGCTGTTTTTT
TRBV2	-	TRBD1	TRBJ1-2	CASIRWATRDRESGYTF	TGTGCCAGCATCAGATGGGCCACCCGGGACAGGGAGTCTGGCTACACCTTC
TRBV11-2	-	-	TRBJ2-2	CASSSGNTGELFF	TGTGCCAGCAGCTCAGGAAACACCGGGGAGCTGTTTTTT
TRBV7-8	-	-	TRBJ1-5	CASSPPGRGVGNQPQHF	TGTGCCAGCAGCCCACCTGGACGGGGAGTTGGCAATCAGCCCCAGCATTTT
TRBV11-2	-	TRBD2	TRBJ2-1	CASSLRGAGLAGYNEQFF	TGTGCCAGCAGCTTAAGGGGGGCCGGACTAGCGGGTTACAATGAGCAGTTCTTC
TRBV27	-	-	TRBJ2-6	CASSYQGPNSGANVLTF	TGTGCCAGCAGCTACCAGGGGCCTAACTCTGGGGCCAACGTCCTGACTTTC
TRBV3-1/TRBV3-2	-	TRBD1	TRBJ1-4	CASSPRQGTNEKLFF	TGTGCCAGCAGCCCCCGACAGGGAACTAATGAAAAACTGTTTTTT
TRBV19	-	TRBD2	TRBJ2-7	CASSILSSGGPPWYEQYF	TGTGCCAGTAGTATCTTATCTAGCGGAGGGCCTCCATGGTACGAGCAGTACTTC
TRBV6-2/TRBV6-3	-	-	TRBJ2-1	CASSYGLALNEQFF	TGTGCCAGCAGTTATGGGCTAGCGTTGAATGAGCAGTTCTTC